The 14 T cell receptor beta chains below all came from one sample that was sequenced in a study of T cell clones after liver transplantation. Measured with immunoSEQ multiplex PCR; TCRdb has only the in-frame clones, and not every one. The data contain tens of thousands of clones, over 80% of them seen just once; the ten biggest clones take up 2.5% to 3.5%. Sequencing was performed on CD4+ T cells from blood, taken at the 22-month timepoint. The receptors were sampled from a human patient who received a liver transplant. Some of these T cells may belong to the graft donor.

V is TRBV7-3 and J is TRBJ2-7; 11 bases are a match to TRBD1. The CDR3 extends over 15 amino acids. From germline, CDR1 is SGHTA and CDR2 FQGTGA. The V segment lost 2 bases and the J segment 4 bases; nucleotides outside the gene matches: 4. The CDR3 DNA reads TGTGCCAGCAGCTTAGTAGGACAGGGGGCTTACGAGCAGTACTTC. It yields the protein CASSLVGQGAYEQYF.

The genes are TRBV11-3 and TRBJ2-1; no firm D call. The CDR3 totals 13 residues. Between the trimmed V and J ends, which lost 0 bases and 10 bases, there was a span of 10 bases. Germline-derived CDR1 and CDR2 are SGHNT and YENEEA. The CDR3 DNA is TGTGCCAGCAGCTTAGATCAAGGCTCCGAGCAGTTCTTC. Translating it yields CASSLDQGSEQFF.

J is TRBJ2-7 and V is TRBV6-1; no firm D call. V lost 6 bases to trimming and J lost 4 bases, with 16 bases between them. CDR1 and CDR2 from the germline V gene are MNHNS and SASEGT. The CDR3 totals 14 residues. The CDR3 DNA sequence: TGTGCCAGCAGAAGAGGAACGCAAGCTTACGAGCAGTACTTC. Its protein is CASRRGTQAYEQYF.

The J gene is TRBJ1-4, the V gene TRBV28, with a weak D call TRBD1 (6 bases). The CDR3 has 14 residues. Germline CDR1 is MDHEN and CDR2 is SYDVKM. V gave up 8 bases and J gave up 0 bases, with 10 bases separating them. The CDR3 here is CASQQGATNEKLFF. CDR3 nucleotide sequence: TGTGCCAGCCAACAGGGCGCAACTAATGAAAAACTGTTTTTT.

As DNA, the CDR3 is TGTGCCAGCAGTCTGGCAGGGGGCGCAGGGGAGACCCAGTACTTC. Translation gives CASSLAGGAGETQYF. The rearrangement links TRBV27 to TRBJ2-5; 8 bases map to TRBD1. CDR1 and CDR2 from the germline V gene are MNHEY and SMNVEV (reference sequence). CDR3 length: 15 amino acids. V trimming: 5 bases; J trimming: 5 bases; junction bases outside the gene matches: 10.

The rearrangement uses TRBV28 and TRBJ2-3, with TRBD2 as a possible D gene (5 bases). Trimming stripped 6 bases from V and 0 bases from J, with 13 bases between. From germline, CDR1 is MDHEN and CDR2 SYDVKM. The CDR3 has 15 amino acids. CDR3 amino acids: CASSGGVTSTDTQYF. The CDR3 nucleotides read TGTGCCAGCAGCGGAGGTGTTACTAGCACAGATACGCAGTATTTT.

The rearrangement links TRBV6-7 to TRBJ1-1; D remains unclear. Being an ORF, TRBV6-7 has a function that is uncertain. This CDR3 has 10 amino acids. V lost 5 bases and J 4 bases, leaving 2 bases between the germline ends. CDR3: CASSGTEAFF. CDR3 bases: TGTGCCAGCAGTGGCACTGAAGCTTTCTTT.

The V and J genes are TRBV19 and TRBJ1-5; possible D gene TRBD1, 6 bases. Looked up from germline, CDR1 is LNHDA and CDR2 is SQIVND (reference sequence). Trimming removed 1 base from V and 4 bases from J, with 11 bases in between. CDR3 length equals 15 residues. The CDR3 DNA is TGTGCCAGTAGTATAGGTGGACAGCTTAATCAGCCCCAGCATTTT. It translates to CASSIGGQLNQPQHF. Looking up the rest from reference TRBV19 and TRBJ1-5 gives the full variable domain: DGGITQSPKYLFRKEGQNVTLSCEQNLNHDAMYWYRQDPGQGLRLIYYSQIVNDFQKGDIAEGYSVSREKKESFPLTVTSAQKNPTAFYLCASSIGGQLNQPQHFGDGTRLSIL.

The chain combines TRBV2 with TRBJ2-1, with D perhaps matching TRBD1 or TRBD2 (5 bases each). V lost 7 bases and J lost 9, with 16 bases in between. Germline CDR1 reads SNHLY; CDR2 reads FYNNEI. CDR3 length: 13 residues. The CDR3 loop reads CASNPTRDGEQFF. In nucleotides, the CDR3 is TGTGCCAGCAATCCGACCCGGGACGGTGAGCAGTTCTTC.

The genes are TRBV4-1 and TRBJ2-3; D perhaps matches TRBD1 (5 bases). Germline values: CDR1 MGHRA, CDR2 YSYEKL. This CDR3 region has 15 residues. The V and J ends lost 1 base and 4 bases respectively, with 12 bases between them. The CDR3 loop is CASSQGGGYPDTQYF. For the CDR3, the DNA is TGCGCCAGCAGCCAAGGGGGCGGTTACCCAGATACGCAGTATTTT.

This rearrangement joins TRBV5-1 to TRBJ2-1; TRBD2 matches 9 bases. Germline V gene sequence: CDR1 SGHRS, CDR2 YFSETQ. The CDR3 loop spans 17 amino acids. V was pared by 0 bases and J by 0 bases, with 4 bases of the junction left unmatched. As DNA, the CDR3 is TGCGCCAGCAGCTTGGTTTCTAGCGGGGTCTCCTACAATGAGCAGTTCTTC. Protein sequence: CASSLVSSGVSYNEQFF.

The CDR3 is CASSRPQGRIGELFF. In nucleotides, the CDR3 is TGTGCCAGCAGTCGCCCCCAAGGGCGGATCGGGGAGCTGTTTTTT. The chain combines TRBV6-5 with TRBJ2-2; D is ambiguous. CDR3 length equals 15 residues. V was clipped by 5 bases and J by 7 bases, with 17 bases between them. Germline V gene data show CDR1 as MNHEY and CDR2 as SVGAGI.

This sequence joins TRBV27 and TRBJ2-6, with a possible D match to TRBD1 (6 bases). Germline values: CDR1 MNHEY, CDR2 SMNVEV (reference sequence). V was pared by 6 bases and J by 1 base, with 22 bases between. CDR3 size: 19 residues. The CDR3 DNA follows: TGTGCCAGCAGCCCAGGGACACCACGGGCTCCATCTGGGGCCAACGTCCTGACTTTC. This sequence encodes CASSPGTPRAPSGANVLTF.

The CDR3 is CASRQGASNEQFF. CDR3 in DNA: TGTGCCAGCAGGCAGGGGGCTTCCAATGAGCAGTTCTTC. The chain links TRBV25-1 to TRBJ2-1; 8 bases line up with TRBD1. V shed 6 bases and J 6 bases; nucleotides not matched to a gene: 4. This CDR3 is 13 amino acids long. Germline CDR1 and CDR2: MGHDK and SYGVNS.